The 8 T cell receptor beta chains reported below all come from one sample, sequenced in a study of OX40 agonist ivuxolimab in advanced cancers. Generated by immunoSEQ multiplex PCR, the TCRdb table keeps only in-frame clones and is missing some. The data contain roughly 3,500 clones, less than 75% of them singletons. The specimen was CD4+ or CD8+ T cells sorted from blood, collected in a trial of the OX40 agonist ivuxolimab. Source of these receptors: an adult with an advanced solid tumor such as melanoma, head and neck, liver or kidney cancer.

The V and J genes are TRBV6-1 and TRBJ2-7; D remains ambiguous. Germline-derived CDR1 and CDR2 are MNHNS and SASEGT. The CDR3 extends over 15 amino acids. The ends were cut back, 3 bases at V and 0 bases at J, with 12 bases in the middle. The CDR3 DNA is TGTGCCAGCAGTGAGCCGGTCCGGAGCTCCTACGAGCAGTACTTC. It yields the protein CASSEPVRSSYEQYF.

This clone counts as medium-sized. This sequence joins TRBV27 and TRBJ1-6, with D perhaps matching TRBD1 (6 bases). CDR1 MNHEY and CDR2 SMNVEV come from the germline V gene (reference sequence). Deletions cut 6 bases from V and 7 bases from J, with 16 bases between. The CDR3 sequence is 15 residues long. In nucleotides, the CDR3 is TGTGCCAGCAGCCCTGGACAGTTGTTAAATTCACCCCTCCACTTT. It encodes CASSPGQLLNSPLHF.

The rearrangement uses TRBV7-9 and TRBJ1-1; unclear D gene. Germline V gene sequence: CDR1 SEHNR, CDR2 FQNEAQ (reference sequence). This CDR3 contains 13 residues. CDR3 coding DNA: TGTGTCCTCAAGGAGGTGGAGATGACTGAAGCTTTCTTT. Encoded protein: CVLKEVEMTEAFF.

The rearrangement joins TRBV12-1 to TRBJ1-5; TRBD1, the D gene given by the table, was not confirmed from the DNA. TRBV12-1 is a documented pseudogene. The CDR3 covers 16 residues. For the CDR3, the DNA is TGTGCCAGCAGCATCAGGGGAGTTAAGTGGAATCAGCCCCAGCATTTT. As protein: CASSIRGVKWNQPQHF.

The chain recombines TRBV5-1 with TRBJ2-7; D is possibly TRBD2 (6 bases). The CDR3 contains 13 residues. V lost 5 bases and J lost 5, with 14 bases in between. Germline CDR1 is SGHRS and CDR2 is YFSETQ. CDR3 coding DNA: TGCGCCAGCAGGGGGCAGGGAGGAAACGAGCAGTACTTC. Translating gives CASRGQGGNEQYF.

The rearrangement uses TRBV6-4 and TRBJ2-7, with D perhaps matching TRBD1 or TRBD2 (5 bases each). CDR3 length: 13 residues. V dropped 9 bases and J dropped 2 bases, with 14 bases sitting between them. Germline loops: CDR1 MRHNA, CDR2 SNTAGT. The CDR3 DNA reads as TGTGCCAGTCCCGGGACGGGGACCTACGAGCAGTACTTC. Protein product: CASPGTGTYEQYF.

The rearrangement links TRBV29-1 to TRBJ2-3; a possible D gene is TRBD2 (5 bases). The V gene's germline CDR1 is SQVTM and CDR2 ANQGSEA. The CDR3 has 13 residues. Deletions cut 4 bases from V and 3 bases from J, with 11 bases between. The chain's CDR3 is CSVGRDGTDTQYF. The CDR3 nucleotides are TGCAGCGTTGGACGGGATGGGACAGATACGCAGTATTTT.

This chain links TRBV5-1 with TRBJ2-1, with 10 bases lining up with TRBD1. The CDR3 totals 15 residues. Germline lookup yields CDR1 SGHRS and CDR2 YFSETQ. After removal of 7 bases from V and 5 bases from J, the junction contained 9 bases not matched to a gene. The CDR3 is CASSLTGGWNNEQFF. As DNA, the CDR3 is TGCGCCAGCTCCCTGACAGGGGGCTGGAACAATGAGCAGTTCTTC.